The sequence of this TCR beta chain was determined in a study of shared clonotypes between healthy human individuals. Over several immunoSEQ plates, each subset's genomic DNA was distributed in even portions. PCR replicates performed on unsorted PBMC used approximately 0.3 ug DNA, 30,000 or so T cell genomes. Method: immunoSEQ multiplex PCR; TCRdb's copy keeps in-frame clones and lacks some. This table holds hundreds of thousands of clones, 75% to 85% found once. The CDR3 has 17 amino acids. The germline V gene has CDR1 SGHTA and CDR2 FQGTGA. With 0 bases removed from V and 4 bases from J, the gap between germline ends came to 15 bases.

The V gene is TRBV7-3, the J gene TRBJ2-2; D is undetermined. Material for sequencing was PBMCs. This TCR was recovered from a woman aged 40-49 years in good health. Some clones in this sample may be carry-over from other donors' samples. CDR3: CASSLTLGRESTGELFF. The CDR3 DNA reads as TGTGCCAGCAGCTTAACGTTAGGGCGAGAATCCACCGGGGAGCTGTTTTTT.